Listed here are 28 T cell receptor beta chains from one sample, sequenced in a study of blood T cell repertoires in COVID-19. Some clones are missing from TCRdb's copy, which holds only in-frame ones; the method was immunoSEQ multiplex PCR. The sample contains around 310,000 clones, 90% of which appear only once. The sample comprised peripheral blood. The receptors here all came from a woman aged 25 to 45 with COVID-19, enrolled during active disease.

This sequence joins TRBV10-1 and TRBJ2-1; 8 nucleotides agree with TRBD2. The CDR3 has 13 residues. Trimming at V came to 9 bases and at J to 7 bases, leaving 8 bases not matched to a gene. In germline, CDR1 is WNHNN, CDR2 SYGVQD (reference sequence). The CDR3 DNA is TGCGCCAGGAGCGGGAGTCGGTCAAATGAGCAGTTCTTC. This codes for CARSGSRSNEQFF.

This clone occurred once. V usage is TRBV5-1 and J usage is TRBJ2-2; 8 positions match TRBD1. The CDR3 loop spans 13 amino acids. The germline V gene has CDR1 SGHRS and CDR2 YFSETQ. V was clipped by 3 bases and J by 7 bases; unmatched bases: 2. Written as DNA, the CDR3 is TGCGCCAGCAGCTCACAGGGGGTCGGGGAGCTGTTTTTT. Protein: CASSSQGVGELFF.

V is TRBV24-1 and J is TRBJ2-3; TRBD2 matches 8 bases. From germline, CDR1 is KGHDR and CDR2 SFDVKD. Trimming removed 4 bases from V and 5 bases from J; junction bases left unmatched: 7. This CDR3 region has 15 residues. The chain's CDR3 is CATSDRTGGQDTQYF. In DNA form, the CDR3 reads TGTGCCACCAGTGACAGGACGGGAGGGCAAGATACGCAGTATTTT.

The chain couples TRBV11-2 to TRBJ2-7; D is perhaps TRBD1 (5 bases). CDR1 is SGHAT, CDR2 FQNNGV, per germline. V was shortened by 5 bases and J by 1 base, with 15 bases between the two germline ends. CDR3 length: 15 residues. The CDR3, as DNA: TGTGCCAGCAGCCCCTCAGGGCTCCCTTCCTACGAGCAGTACTTC. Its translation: CASSPSGLPSYEQYF.

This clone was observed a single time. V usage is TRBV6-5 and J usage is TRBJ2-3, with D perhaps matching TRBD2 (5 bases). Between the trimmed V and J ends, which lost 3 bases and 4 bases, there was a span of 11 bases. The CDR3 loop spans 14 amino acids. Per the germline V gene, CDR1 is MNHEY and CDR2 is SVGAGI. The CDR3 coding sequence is TGTGCCAGCAGTTATCGGGGAGCGGCAGATACGCAGTATTTT. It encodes CASSYRGAADTQYF.

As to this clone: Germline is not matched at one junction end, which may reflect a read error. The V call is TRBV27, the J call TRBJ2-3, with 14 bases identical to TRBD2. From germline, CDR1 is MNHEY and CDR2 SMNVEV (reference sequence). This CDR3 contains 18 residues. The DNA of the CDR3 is TGTGCCAGCAGTTTATGGACCGGGACTAGCGGGAGCACAAATACGCAGTATTTT. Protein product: CASSLWTGTSGSTNTQYF.

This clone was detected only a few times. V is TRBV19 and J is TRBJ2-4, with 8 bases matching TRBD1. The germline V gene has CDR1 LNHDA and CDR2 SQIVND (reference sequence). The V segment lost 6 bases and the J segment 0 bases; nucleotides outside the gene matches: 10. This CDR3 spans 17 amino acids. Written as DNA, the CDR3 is TGTGCCAGTAGCCATAACAGGGGGGAAGGAGCCAAAAACATTCAGTACTTC. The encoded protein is CASSHNRGEGAKNIQYF.

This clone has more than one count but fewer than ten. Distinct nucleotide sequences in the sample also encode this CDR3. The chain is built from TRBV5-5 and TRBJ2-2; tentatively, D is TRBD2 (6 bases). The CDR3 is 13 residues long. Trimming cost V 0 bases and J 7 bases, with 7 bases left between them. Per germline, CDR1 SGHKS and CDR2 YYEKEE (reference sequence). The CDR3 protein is CASSLAGGGELFF. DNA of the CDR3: TGTGCCAGCAGCTTGGCCGGGGGCGGGGAGCTGTTTTTT.

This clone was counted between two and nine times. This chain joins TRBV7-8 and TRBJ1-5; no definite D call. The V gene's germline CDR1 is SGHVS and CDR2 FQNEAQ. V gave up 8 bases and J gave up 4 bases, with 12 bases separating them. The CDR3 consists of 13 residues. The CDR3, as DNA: TGTGCCAGCTCGGTATTACTTAATCAGCCCCAGCATTTT. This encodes CASSVLLNQPQHF.

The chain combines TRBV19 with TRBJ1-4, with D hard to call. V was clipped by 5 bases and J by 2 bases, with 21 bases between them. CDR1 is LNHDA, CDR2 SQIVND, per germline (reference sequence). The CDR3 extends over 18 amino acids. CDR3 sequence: CASSSLWNPGGTNEKLFF. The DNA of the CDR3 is TGTGCCAGTAGTTCCTTATGGAACCCCGGCGGCACTAATGAAAAACTGTTTTTT.

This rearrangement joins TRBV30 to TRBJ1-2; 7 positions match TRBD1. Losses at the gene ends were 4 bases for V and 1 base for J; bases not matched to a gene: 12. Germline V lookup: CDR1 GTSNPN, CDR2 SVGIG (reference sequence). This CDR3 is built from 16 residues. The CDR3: CAWTSFGQAYNYGYTF. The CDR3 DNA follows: TGTGCCTGGACTTCTTTTGGACAGGCATATAACTATGGCTACACCTTC. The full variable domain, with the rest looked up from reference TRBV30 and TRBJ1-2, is SQTIHQWPATLVQPVGSPLSLECTVEGTSNPNLYWYRQAAGRGLQLLFYSVGIGQISSEVPQNLSASRPQDRQFILSSKKLLLSDSGFYLCAWTSFGQAYNYGYTFGSGTRLTVV.

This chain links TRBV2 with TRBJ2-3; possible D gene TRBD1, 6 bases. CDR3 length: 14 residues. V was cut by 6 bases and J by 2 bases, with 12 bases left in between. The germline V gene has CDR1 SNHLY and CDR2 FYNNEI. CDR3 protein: CASRPDSITDTQYF. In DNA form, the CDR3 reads TGTGCCAGCAGGCCGGACAGTATCACAGATACGCAGTATTTT. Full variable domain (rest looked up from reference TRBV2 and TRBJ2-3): EPEVTQTPSHQVTQMGQEVILRCVPISNHLYFYWYRQILGQKVEFLVSFYNNEISEKSEIFDDQFSVERPDGSNFTLKIRSTKLEDSAMYFCASRPDSITDTQYFGPGTRLTVL.

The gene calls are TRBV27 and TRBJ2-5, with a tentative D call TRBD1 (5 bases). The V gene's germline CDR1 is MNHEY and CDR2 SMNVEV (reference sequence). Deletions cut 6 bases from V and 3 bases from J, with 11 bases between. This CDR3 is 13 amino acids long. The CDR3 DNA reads TGTGCCAGCAGGAAAACAGGAGAAGAGACCCAGTACTTC. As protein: CASRKTGEETQYF.

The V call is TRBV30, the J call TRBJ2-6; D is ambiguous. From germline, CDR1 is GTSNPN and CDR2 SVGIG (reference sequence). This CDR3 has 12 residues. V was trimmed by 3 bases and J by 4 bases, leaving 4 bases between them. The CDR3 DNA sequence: TGTGCCTGGAGCCCGGGGGCCAACGTCCTGACTTTC. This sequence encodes CAWSPGANVLTF.

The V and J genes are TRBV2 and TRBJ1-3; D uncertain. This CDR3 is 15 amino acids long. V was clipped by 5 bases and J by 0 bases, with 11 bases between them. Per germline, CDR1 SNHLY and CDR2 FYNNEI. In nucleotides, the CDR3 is TGTGCCAGCAGTCGGGTCGGACTCTCTGGAAACACCATATATTTT. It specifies CASSRVGLSGNTIYF.

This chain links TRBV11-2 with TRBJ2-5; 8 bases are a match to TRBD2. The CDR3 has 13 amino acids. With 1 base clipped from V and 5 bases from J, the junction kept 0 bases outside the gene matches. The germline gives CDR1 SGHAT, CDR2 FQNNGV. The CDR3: CASSLAGGETQYF. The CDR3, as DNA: TGTGCCAGCAGCTTAGCGGGAGGGGAGACCCAGTACTTC. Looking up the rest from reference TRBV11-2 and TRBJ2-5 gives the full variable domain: EAGVAQSPRYKIIEKRQSVAFWCNPISGHATLYWYQQILGQGPKLLIQFQNNGVVDDSQLPKDRFSAERLKGVDSTLKIQPAKLEDSAVYLCASSLAGGETQYFGPGTRLLVL.

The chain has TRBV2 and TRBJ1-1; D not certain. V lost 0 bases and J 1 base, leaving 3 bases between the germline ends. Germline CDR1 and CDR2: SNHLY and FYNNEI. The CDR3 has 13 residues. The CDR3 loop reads CASSEASNTEAFF. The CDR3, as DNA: TGTGCCAGCAGTGAAGCCTCGAACACTGAAGCTTTCTTT.

CDR3 nucleotides: TGTGCCAGCAGTTACGGGACTACGGCGGAGGAGCAGTACTTC. Protein: CASSYGTTAEEQYF. The gene calls are TRBV6-2 or TRBV6-3 and TRBJ2-7; 7 bases fit TRBD2. Germline lookup yields CDR1 MNHEY and CDR2 SVGEGT. The CDR3 loop spans 14 amino acids. Trimming cost V 2 bases and J 7 bases; bases outside gene matches: 8.

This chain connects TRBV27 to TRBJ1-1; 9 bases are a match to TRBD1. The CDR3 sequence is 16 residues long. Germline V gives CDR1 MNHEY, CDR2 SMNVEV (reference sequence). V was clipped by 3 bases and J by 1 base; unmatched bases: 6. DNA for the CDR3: TGTGCCAGCAGTTTCATTTACAGGGGGCCGAACACTGAAGCTTTCTTT. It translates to CASSFIYRGPNTEAFF.

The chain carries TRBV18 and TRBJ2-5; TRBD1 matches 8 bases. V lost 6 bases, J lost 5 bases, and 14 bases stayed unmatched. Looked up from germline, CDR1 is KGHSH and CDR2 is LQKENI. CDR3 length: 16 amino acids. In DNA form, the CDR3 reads TGTGCCAGCTCCCAAGTCGATTCCGGGACAGGCGAGACCCAGTACTTC. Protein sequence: CASSQVDSGTGETQYF.

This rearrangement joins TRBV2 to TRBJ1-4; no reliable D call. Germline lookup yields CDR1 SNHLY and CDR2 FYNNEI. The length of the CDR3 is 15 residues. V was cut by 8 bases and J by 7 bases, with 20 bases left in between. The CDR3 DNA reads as TGTGCCAGCCTGCGGGAGGTGATGTTTGGTGAAAAACTGTTTTTT. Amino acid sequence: CASLREVMFGEKLFF.

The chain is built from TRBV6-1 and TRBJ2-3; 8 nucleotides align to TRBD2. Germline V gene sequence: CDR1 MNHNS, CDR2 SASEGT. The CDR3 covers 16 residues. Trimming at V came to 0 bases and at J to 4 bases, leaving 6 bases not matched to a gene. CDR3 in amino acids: CASSEAPGTSADTQYF. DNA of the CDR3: TGTGCCAGCAGTGAAGCCCCCGGGACTAGTGCAGATACGCAGTATTTT.

The CDR3 loop reads CAWSVQGAGELFF. The CDR3 nucleotides read TGTGCCTGGAGCGTACAGGGGGCCGGGGAGCTGTTTTTT. The V and J genes are TRBV30 and TRBJ2-2; 8 bases are shared with TRBD1. The CDR3 runs to 13 residues. J was trimmed by 6 bases and V by 3 bases; bases with no gene match: 3. Germline V gene data show CDR1 as GTSNPN and CDR2 as SVGIG (reference sequence). Combining the CDR3 with reference TRBV30 and TRBJ2-2 gives the whole variable domain SQTIHQWPATLVQPVGSPLSLECTVEGTSNPNLYWYRQAAGRGLQLLFYSVGIGQISSEVPQNLSASRPQDRQFILSSKKLLLSDSGFYLCAWSVQGAGELFFGEGSRLTVL.

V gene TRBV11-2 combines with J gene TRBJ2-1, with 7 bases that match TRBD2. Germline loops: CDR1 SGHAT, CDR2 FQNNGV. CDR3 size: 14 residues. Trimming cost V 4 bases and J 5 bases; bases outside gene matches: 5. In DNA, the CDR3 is TGTGCCAGCAGCTGGCTAGCGGCTAACAATGAGCAGTTCTTC. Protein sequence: CASSWLAANNEQFF.

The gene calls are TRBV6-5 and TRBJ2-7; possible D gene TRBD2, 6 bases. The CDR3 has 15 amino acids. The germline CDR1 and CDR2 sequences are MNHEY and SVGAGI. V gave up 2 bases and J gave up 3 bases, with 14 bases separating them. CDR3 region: CASSYDGGVSYEQYF. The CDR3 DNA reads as TGTGCCAGCAGTTACGACGGCGGGGTGAGCTACGAGCAGTACTTC.

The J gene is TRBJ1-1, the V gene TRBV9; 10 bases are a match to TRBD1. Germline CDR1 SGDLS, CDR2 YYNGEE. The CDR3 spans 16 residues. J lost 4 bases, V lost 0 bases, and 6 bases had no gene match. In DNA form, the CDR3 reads TGTGCCAGCAGCGTAGCTACGACAGGGGGCTCCACTGAAGCTTTCTTT. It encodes CASSVATTGGSTEAFF.

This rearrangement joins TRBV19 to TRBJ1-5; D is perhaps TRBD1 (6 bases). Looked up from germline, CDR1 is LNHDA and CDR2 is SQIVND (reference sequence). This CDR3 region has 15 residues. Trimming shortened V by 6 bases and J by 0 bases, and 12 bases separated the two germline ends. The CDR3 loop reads CASRPGQLSNQPQHF. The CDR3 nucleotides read TGTGCCAGTAGACCGGGACAACTTAGCAATCAGCCCCAGCATTTT.

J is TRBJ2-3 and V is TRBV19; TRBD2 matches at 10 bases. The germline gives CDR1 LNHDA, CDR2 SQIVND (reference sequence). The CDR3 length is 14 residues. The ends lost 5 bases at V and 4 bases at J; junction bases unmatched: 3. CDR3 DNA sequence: TGTGCCAGTAGTGCTAGCGGGAGCCCAGATACGCAGTATTTT. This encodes CASSASGSPDTQYF.